The subject of this entry is one TCR beta chain. This clone showed up just a few times. It has no known antigen specificity. Per-base qualities were not stored, and no clone one base away is much larger. Trimming removed 7 bases from V and 0 bases from J, leaving 12 bases between the germline ends. The germline V gene supplies CDR1 LGHNA and CDR2 YNFKEQ. The CDR3 numbers 15 residues from cysteine through phenylalanine. Just the 45-base CDR3 DNA is kept, in frame starting at base 1. The cohort comprised around 700 healthy bone marrow donors. At the time of sampling, all cohort members were nominally healthy, though unrecorded immune exposures were likely present. The donor was CMV seronegative and belonged to the group of 380 or so seronegative cohort members. Each donor provided a peripheral blood sample, and peripheral blood mononuclear cells were used for TCR beta sequencing. Genomic DNA was extracted from the blood cell samples with the Qiagen DNeasy Blood Extraction Kit.

This sample was included in a study of cytomegalovirus exposure and HLA in healthy donors (dated by TCRdb to 2017 to 2019). Looking at the study overall: An earlier analysis of roughly 500 of the donors reported over 250 Gb of sequence data and 90 million to 120 million unique TCR beta sequences obtained from about 179 million T cells. Donor age, sex, ethnicity and CMV serostatus were compiled alongside the repertoire data. A later genetic analysis used genome-wide SNP genotypes for 398 of the 666 donors, treating that subset as a discovery cohort. Among about 410 genotyped donors of the cohort, an average of around 220,000 unique TCR beta nucleotide sequences was sequenced per donor, of which about 18% were non-productive. The study was designed to test whether signatures of past pathogen exposure could be identified by cataloging public T cell receptors. A handful of DR-DQ haplotypes were handled as single units for association and clustering because linkage in the cohort was strong. Along with the approximately 700-subject first cohort, a separate validation cohort of over a hundred different subjects was used. Around 330 gigabases of sequencing data and around 80 million unique TCR sequences made up an early release that covered around 640 HLA-typed donors. The number of typed donors differed by locus: about 620-640 for A, B, C, DRB1 and DQB1; about 520 for DQA1; approximately 610 for DPA1; and roughly 490 for DPB1. Among the roughly 400 genotyped donors, around 81% belonged to the genetic ancestry cluster associated with self-reported Caucasian donors. In an earlier analysis of over 550 of the donors, high-throughput TCR beta sequencing was used to judge whether each TCR beta V gene segment behaved as functional or pseudogenic. To predict cytomegalovirus infection status, the study combined high-throughput TCR immunosequencing, statistical association of individual TCRs with disease status, and machine learning. All discovery cohort repertoires had been generated using a single sequencing platform. To study patterns of TCR occurrence, a later analysis re-analyzed previously published TCR beta repertoires from 550 to 800 donors and added high-resolution HLA genotyping. The later analysis used no new phenotypic data to find candidate immune exposures, relying instead on TCR beta sequences and their occurrence across donors. Using immunosequencing, the study profiled T cell repertoires from around 680 subjects and related those repertoires to cytomegalovirus serostatus. HLA typing covered class I and class II loci at four-digit resolution. The research as a whole found: Correlated functional status among segregating V segments might reflect linkage disequilibrium, but an unknown experimental factor could not be ruled out. The classifier was reported to diagnose cytomegalovirus status with high specificity and sensitivity in both the original cohort and the validation cohort. According to a later genetic analysis, donors in an Asian-associated ancestry cluster had fewer N-insertions in productive TCRs than the approximately 710-donor mean. When HLA alleles, especially DR and DQ, strongly co-occurred, TCR associations were difficult to assign to individual alleles. Because HLA typing was unavailable for some donors at each locus, only the typed subset was used in association tests. Most CMV-associated TCR beta chains appeared to be HLA-restricted in a later analysis, and the HLA associations seemed to be driven largely by CMV exposure. About 17 rarely observed V segments, including chromosome 9 orphons, were excluded from the earlier analysis of a few hundred of the donors because counts were too low. Compared with equally common non-associated chains, HLA-associated TCR beta chains in a later analysis were more clonally expanded and had lower generation probabilities. CMV serostatus was the only immune exposure information available for the cohort. A group of highly shared sequence variants was considered likely to be a technical artifact of the sequencing pipeline. The authors suggested that the approach could potentially be extended to other disease states and immunological phenotypes. In a later analysis, TCR association rates were found to vary across HLA loci, with the most associated TCRs seen for DRB1 alleles and the fewest for HLA-C alleles. A later genetic analysis associated a missense DCLRE1C variant with V-gene and J-gene trimming of TCR beta chains, and an independent cohort replicated the association. According to a later analysis, parvovirus B19, influenza, CMV and Epstein-Barr virus appeared linked to several top co-occurrence clusters. The study listed 150 to 200 TCR beta chains as associated with cytomegalovirus. Most TCR sequences were observed very rarely across donors, whereas some public TCRs were present in many individuals. In this cohort, only TCR beta chains were sequenced, and detectable features were limited by the absence of alpha or paired-chain data. Presence/absence analyses assumed roughly uniform sequencing depth across donors, an assumption that may not hold. In a later analysis, around 15,000 TCR beta sequences were associated with specific HLA alleles at a false discovery rate of 0.05. The 87-base-pair reads could not distinguish some IMGT-functional V segments, including TRBV6-2 and TRBV6-3, so those segments were excluded. A further reported finding was that TCR beta sequences accurately predicted the HLA-A and HLA-B alleles for most subjects in the first cohort. In vitro tests confirmed that a few of the cytomegalovirus-associated TCR beta chains recognize cytomegalovirus antigens. In an earlier analysis of 450 to 750 of the donors, most TCR beta V segments appeared in productive rearrangements about 87% or about 30% of the time, broadly matching IMGT annotations.

The library was obtained by the immunoSEQ multiplex PCR assay. A mixture of 60 forward primers for TCR Vbeta segments and 13 reverse primers for TCR Jbeta segments was used in the multiplex PCR. Amplification of the CDR3 region of rearranged TCR beta genes was performed with a multiplex PCR assay on genomic DNA. On the Illumina HiSeq System, the amplified TCR beta libraries were sequenced as 87-base-pair reads. As for the original processing: Across the 670 or so repertoires, a later analysis counted roughly 77 million unique TCR beta chains, around 11 million of which were shared by at least two donors. Raw reads were error-corrected and collapsed into unique sequences with a nearest-neighbor algorithm that merged closely related sequences to remove PCR and sequencing errors. V, D and J gene segments were assigned by aligning CDR3 sequences to IMGT reference sequences. Each retained sequence needed at least a six-nucleotide match to both a V gene segment and a J gene segment. Rearrangements were classified as productive when the CDR3 lacked stop codons and remained in frame with V and J, and all other rearrangements were classified as non-productive. CDR3 was defined according to IMGT convention as the region running from the second conserved V-encoded cysteine to the conserved J-encoded phenylalanine. Sequences without an unambiguous match to a single V gene segment were excluded from the earlier analysis of over 500 of the donors. An earlier analysis of some 500 of the donors classified V segments as functional when productive rearrangements were above 56.7% and as segregating when the standard deviation between donors was above 5%. A statistical classification framework was built to diagnose cytomegalovirus status from the catalog of TCR beta chain sequences. In a later analysis, TCR nucleotide sequences were compared against IMGT/GENE-DB human TR gene sequences so that V and J genes could be assigned. A later analysis assigned CDR3 sequences and most-parsimonious VDJ recombination scenarios with the TCRdist pipeline. In a later analysis, each TCR beta chain was defined by its CDR3 amino acid sequence together with its V-gene family, and reads without a unique V-gene family were excluded. To address suspected cross-contamination and a sequencing artifact, a later analysis removed 550 to 750 highly shared, low-generation-probability nucleotide sequences. For each public chain, a later analysis derived a clonal expansion index from normalized ranks of inferred template counts within each repertoire. Generation probabilities in a later analysis came from a VDJ recombination model fitted to out-of-frame rearrangements, and those results were checked against IGoR. A later analysis scored TCR-TCR, TCR-HLA and TCR-CMV co-occurrence with hypergeometric tests, applying a repertoire-size bias correction to TCR pairs. False discovery rates were estimated in a later analysis by permuting HLA or CMV assignments 20 times. In a later analysis, co-occurring TCRs were grouped with DBSCAN, and TCRdist sequence similarity was added when clustering was performed within HLA-allele-positive subsets. For co-occurrence clustering, repertoires with fewer than 30,000 or more than 120,000 public chains were excluded, along with roughly 5 repertoires with anomalous nucleotide sharing. TCRdb obtained this table from immuneACCESS and retained in-frame rearrangements with V and J assigned. These tables miss some clones; where compared with another copy, unresolved V genes account for less than half of the shortfall, and the remainder is unexplained. That table is the source of V, J and clone size, and D and trimming were worked out from the DNA. This sample gives more than 100,000 clones in total; 66% of them show up just once. The leading ten clones occupy less than 2% of the sample.

This TCR was sampled from a young man in good health and CMV-seronegative. The rearranged segments are TRBV4-2 and TRBJ2-2; the D gene is perhaps TRBD2, on 6 matching bases. The sequenced material came from PBMCs. CDR3 sequence: CASTIAGSNTGELFF. The sequenced DNA: TGTGCCAGCACCATCGCGGGGTCGAACACCGGGGAGCTGTTTTTT.